The entry that follows covers one T cell receptor (beta chain) sequence. What antigen it recognizes has not been identified. Qualities for individual bases were not recorded, and no much larger clone is one base off. The germline V gene encodes CDR1 SGDLS and CDR2 YYNGEE. The V end gives up 4 bases and the J end 4 bases, leaving 24 bases in the junction not matched to a gene. The CDR3 measures 21 amino acids from cysteine to phenylalanine. Of all the DNA, just the CDR3 is kept, 63 bases in frame from base 1. This record belongs to a study of shared clonotypes between healthy human individuals (dated by TCRdb to the early 2020s). Regarding the complete study: A couple of women and a few men aged 18 to 49 years were included in the cohort. Blood TCR repertoires of 5 or 6 healthy adults were deeply sequenced to estimate repertoire size and the extent of clonotype sharing between individuals. For each donor, CD4 naive and CD4 memory were each run on three plates, CD8 naive on two plates, and CD8 memory on one plate. Leukapheresis yielded between about 0.9 and 10 billion PBMCs per donor. Libraries were prepared and TCR repertoires were sequenced by different laboratories using diverse techniques, in order to increase sequencing depth and limit assay-specific biases.

The study at large found these results: Incomplete sequencing was indicated by rarefaction of sorted-subset datasets, despite the large sequencing depth. Compared with non-shared clonotypes, the clonotypes found in all four sorted-subset donors had higher generation probabilities. Pairwise subsampling indicated that sequencing depth was expected to affect the degree of clonotype sharing among donors. Naive subsets generally had larger estimated clonotype richness than memory subsets did. The genetic and exposure-history diversity represented was limited by the small number of donors. Sampling was restricted to blood, and TCR repertoires in tissue are likely to differ from TCR repertoires in blood. Across a few donors, approximately 4.9% of naive CD4, approximately 3.6% of naive CD8, about 2% of memory CD4, and over 0.35% of memory CD8 clonotypes were shared.

Using the deep immunoSEQ assay, TCR CDR3 regions were amplified from genomic DNA by multiplex PCR. Extracted genomic DNA from each cell subset was spread evenly across all wells of several immunoSEQ 96-well plates, with each plate serving as a replicate. For sorted subsets, each replicate PCR was loaded with 200 ng genomic DNA, equivalent to roughly 30,000 T cell genomes. Purified libraries were measured with a Qubit 3.0 fluorometer, size-checked on a Bioanalyzer 2100, and measured again with the KAPA Library Quantification kit. A separate single-read 150-cycle Illumina NextSeq 550 flow cell was used to sequence each immunoSEQ 96-well plate. The published analysis was carried out like this. Because only junctional sequences without quality scores were contained in the immunoSEQ output, filtering matching that applied to full-length reads could not be performed. To assign V/J genes and CDR3, sequences were annotated against IMGT germline references using PyIR, a Python wrapper for IgBLAST v1.9. Any read was removed if the V/J assignment was weak (E-value above 1e-6), the CDR3 was missing, or the read contained stop codons, out-of-frame junctions, or ambiguous translated residues. V3J clonotypes were defined by identical inferred V gene, J gene, and CDR3 amino acid sequence. Percentage overlap between repertoires was calculated by dividing the number of shared unique clonotypes by the size of the smaller repertoire. Three approaches were used to assess repertoire richness: RTK rarefaction, the Chao1 estimator, and Recon v2.1 estimates of unobserved clonotypes. Generation probabilities for all TCRbeta clonotypes obtained by the gDNA method from a handful of donors were computed using OLGA. TCRdb re-hosts the immuneACCESS table, in-frame sequences only. Its copies lack some clones; in the studies checked, an unresolved V gene accounts for under half of them, and the cause for the rest is not known. That table supplies the V and J calls and clone size; D and trimming were determined from the DNA. The sample has around 690,000 clones on record, roughly 88% of them singletons. The ten largest clones take up about 34% of the sample.

The donors were healthy, HIV-negative adults with no recently reported acute infections or vaccinations. Every donor was a Caucasian adult living in Nashville, Tennessee, USA. CD8 memory samples consisted of magnetically selected CD45RO+ cells combined with CCR7-negative CD45RA+ effector memory (TemRA) cells. After blood collection by leukapheresis, PBMCs were isolated using Ficoll-Histopaque density gradient centrifugation and then cryopreserved in the vapor phase of liquid nitrogen. Purity and quantity of every magnetically sorted T cell population were checked by analytical flow cytometry. Genomic DNA was isolated from each sorted fraction and quantified by UV absorbance on a Nanodrop 2000c.

The chain is made from TRBV9 and TRBJ2-2; TRBD2 matches 8 bases in the middle. Sequenced: memory CD8+ T cells from PBMCs. Reading the label with the study, this specimen's cell subset or site is: CD45RO+ cells pooled with CCR7-negative TemRA cells. The sequence was obtained from a man aged 18 to 29 in good health. Some clones in this sample may be carry-over from other donors' samples. The CDR3 region has the sequence CASSPPIGSGKVVEGTGELFF. The sequenced DNA is TGTGCCAGCAGCCCCCCGATTGGTAGCGGGAAAGTCGTTGAGGGCACCGGGGAGCTGTTTTTT.